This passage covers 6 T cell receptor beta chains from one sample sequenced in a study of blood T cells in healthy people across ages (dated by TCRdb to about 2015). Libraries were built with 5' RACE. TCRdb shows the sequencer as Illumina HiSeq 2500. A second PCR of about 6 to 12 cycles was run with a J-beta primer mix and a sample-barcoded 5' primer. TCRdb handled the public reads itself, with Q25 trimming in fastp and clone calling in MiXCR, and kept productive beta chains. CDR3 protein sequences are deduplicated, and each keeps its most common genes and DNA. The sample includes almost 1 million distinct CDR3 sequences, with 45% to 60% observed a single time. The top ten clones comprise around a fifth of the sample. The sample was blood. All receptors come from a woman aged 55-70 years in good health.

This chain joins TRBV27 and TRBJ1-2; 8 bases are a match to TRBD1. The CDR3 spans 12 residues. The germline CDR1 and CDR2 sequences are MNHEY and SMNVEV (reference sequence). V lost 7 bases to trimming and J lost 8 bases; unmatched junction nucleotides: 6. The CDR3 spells CASTRTGYGYTF. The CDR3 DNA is TGTGCCAGCACAAGGACAGGGTACGGCTACACCTTC.

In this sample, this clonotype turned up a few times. In DNA form, the CDR3 reads TGCAGCGCCGTGAGGTCAGATGGCTACACCTTC. Translating gives CSAVRSDGYTF. The J gene is TRBJ1-2, the V gene TRBV29-1; no reliable D call. The CDR3 has 11 residues. Trimming removed 7 bases at V and 6 bases at J, with 12 bases between. Per germline, CDR1 SQVTM and CDR2 ANQGSEA.

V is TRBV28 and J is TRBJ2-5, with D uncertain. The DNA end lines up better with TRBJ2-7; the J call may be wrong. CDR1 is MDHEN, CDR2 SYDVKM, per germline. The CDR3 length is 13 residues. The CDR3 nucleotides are TGTGCCAGCAGTTTGGTCACACCCTACGAGCAGTACTTC. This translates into CASSLVTPYEQYF.

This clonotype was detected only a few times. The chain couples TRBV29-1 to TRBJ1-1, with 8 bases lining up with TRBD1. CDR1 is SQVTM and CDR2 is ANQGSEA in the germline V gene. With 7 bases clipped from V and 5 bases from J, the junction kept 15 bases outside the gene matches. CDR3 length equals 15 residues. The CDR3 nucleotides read TGCAGCGCAGAAGGTCGGGACAGGTTTTTAACTGAAGCTTTCTTT. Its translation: CSAEGRDRFLTEAFF. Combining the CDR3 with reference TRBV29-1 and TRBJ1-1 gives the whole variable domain SAVISQKPSRDICQRGTSLTIQCQVDSQVTMMFWYRQQPGQSLTLIATANQGSEATYESGFVIDKFPISRPNLTFSTLTVSNMSPEDSSIYLCSAEGRDRFLTEAFFGQGTRLTVV.

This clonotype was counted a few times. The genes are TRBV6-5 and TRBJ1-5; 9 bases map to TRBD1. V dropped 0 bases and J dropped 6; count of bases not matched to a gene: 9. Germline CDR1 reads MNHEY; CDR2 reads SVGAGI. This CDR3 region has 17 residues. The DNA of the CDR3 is TGTGCCAGCAGTTACTCTCCGGACAGGGGCGATAGTCAGCCCCAGCATTTT. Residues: CASSYSPDRGDSQPQHF.

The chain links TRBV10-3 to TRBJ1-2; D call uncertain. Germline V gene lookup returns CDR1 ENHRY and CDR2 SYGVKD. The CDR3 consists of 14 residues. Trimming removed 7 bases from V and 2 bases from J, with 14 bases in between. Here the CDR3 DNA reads TGTGCCATCACTCCTACGCCTGGCAACTATGGCTACACCTTC. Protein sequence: CAITPTPGNYGYTF.